These 11 T cell receptor beta chains share one sample of origin, sequenced in a study of identical twins. TCRdb processed the 5' RACE reads anew with MiXCR; each CDR3 protein has one entry. The sample lists around 300,000 distinct CDR3 sequences; less than 9% were seen once. These same records also appear under a second study, on yellow fever vaccine responses in identical twins.

Input material: memory (CD45RO+) T cells sorted from blood. All receptors come from a woman aged 18-30 years in good health.

The DNA for the CDR3 is TGTGCCAGCAGCTTCCGGGACCTCACAGATACGCAGTATTTT. Protein sequence: CASSFRDLTDTQYF. The V call is TRBV5-4, the J call TRBJ2-3; D possibly matches TRBD1 or TRBD2 (5 bases each). There are 14 residues in the CDR3. Trimming cost V 2 bases and J 2 bases, with 9 bases left between them. Germline CDR1 SGHNT, CDR2 YYREEE (reference sequence).

This clonotype was recorded a few times. The J gene is TRBJ2-3, the V gene TRBV20-1; possibly TRBD2 for D (5 bases). With 1 base removed from V and 0 bases from J, the gap between germline ends came to 11 bases. CDR1 DFQATT and CDR2 SNEGSKA come from the germline V gene (reference sequence). The CDR3 loop spans 15 amino acids. CDR3 DNA sequence: TGCAGTGCTAGAGGTTTTGGCGGGAGCACAGATACGCAGTATTTT. Translated: CSARGFGGSTDTQYF.

The chain employs TRBV18 and TRBJ2-7; TRBD2 aligns across 8 bases. CDR3 length: 15 amino acids. V was clipped by 0 bases and J by 3 bases; unmatched bases: 4. Germline V CDR1 and CDR2: KGHSH, LQKENI. CDR3 amino acids: CASSPPSGMVYEQYF. CDR3 coding DNA: TGTGCCAGCTCACCACCTAGCGGGATGGTCTACGAGCAGTACTTC.

The chain links TRBV28 to TRBJ2-7; 11 nucleotides line up with TRBD2. The V segment lost 3 bases and the J segment 7 bases; nucleotides outside the gene matches: 8. Germline CDR1 and CDR2: MDHEN and SYDVKM. The CDR3 runs to 15 residues. CDR3 nucleotide sequence: TGTGCCAGCAGTTTGGGAGGTAGCGGGAGGGATGAGCAGTACTTC. As protein: CASSLGGSGRDEQYF.

This clonotype came up many times. The rearrangement uses TRBV7-8 and TRBJ1-3; 7 bases align to TRBD1. Germline V gene sequence: CDR1 SGHVS, CDR2 FQNEAQ. Germline trimming cut 5 bases from V and 2 bases from J; bases unmatched to any gene: 9. The length of the CDR3 is 16 residues. CDR3 sequence (DNA): TGTGCCAGCAGCCCAGAGACAGGGCGAACTGGAAACACCATATATTTT. This codes for CASSPETGRTGNTIYF.

The rearrangement uses TRBV11-2 and TRBJ1-6; D is undetermined. The CDR3 has 16 residues. CDR1 and CDR2 (germline): SGHAT, FQNNGV. Trimming cost V 3 bases and J 9 bases, with 18 bases left between them. This CDR3 reads CASSLGGPPTSSPLHF. In nucleotides, the CDR3 is TGTGCCAGCAGCTTGGGTGGGCCACCGACCTCTTCACCCCTCCACTTT.

This clonotype was counted at least ten times. J is TRBJ1-1 and V is TRBV28, with 9 positions matching TRBD1. Germline CDR1 and CDR2: MDHEN and SYDVKM. Losses at the gene ends were 6 bases for V and 1 base for J; bases not matched to a gene: 6. The CDR3 has 15 residues. As DNA, the CDR3 is TGTGCCAGCAGACCGGGGGACAGGGCGAACACTGAAGCTTTCTTT. Translation gives CASRPGDRANTEAFF.

This clonotype was counted only a few times. The genes are TRBV7-9 and TRBJ2-1; 11 bases fit TRBD2. Germline CDR1 is SEHNR and CDR2 is FQNEAQ (reference sequence). The CDR3 is 13 amino acids. The trim removed 2 bases at V and 13 bases at J, leaving 4 bases unmatched. In DNA form, the CDR3 reads TGTGCCAGCAGCTTAACTAGCGGGGGCAACCAGTTCTTC. It codes for CASSLTSGGNQFF.

The V call is TRBV5-5, the J call TRBJ1-2, with 7 nucleotides matching TRBD1. Germline CDR1 reads SGHKS; CDR2 reads YYEKEE (reference sequence). The CDR3 sequence is 14 residues long. V lost 4 bases, J lost 6 bases, and 9 bases stayed unmatched. CDR3 region: CASSASEGADGYTF. In nucleotides, the CDR3 is TGTGCCAGCAGCGCCAGTGAGGGGGCAGATGGCTACACCTTC.

V gene TRBV12-3 or TRBV12-4 combines with J gene TRBJ2-3; TRBD1 is a possible D gene (5 bases). This CDR3 contains 14 residues. Trimming took 2 bases from V and 4 from J, leaving 10 bases between them. The CDR3: CASSLYRFPDTQYF. The CDR3 bases are TGTGCCAGCAGTTTATACAGGTTCCCAGATACGCAGTATTTT.

This rearrangement joins TRBV6-1 to TRBJ1-3; 11 bases align to TRBD1. The V segment lost 5 bases and the J segment 4 bases; nucleotides outside the gene matches: 4. Germline-derived CDR1 and CDR2 are MNHNS and SASEGT. CDR3 length: 15 residues. This chain's CDR3 is CASSTGQGGGNTIYF. The CDR3 DNA is TGTGCCAGCAGTACGGGACAGGGGGGCGGAAACACCATATATTTT.